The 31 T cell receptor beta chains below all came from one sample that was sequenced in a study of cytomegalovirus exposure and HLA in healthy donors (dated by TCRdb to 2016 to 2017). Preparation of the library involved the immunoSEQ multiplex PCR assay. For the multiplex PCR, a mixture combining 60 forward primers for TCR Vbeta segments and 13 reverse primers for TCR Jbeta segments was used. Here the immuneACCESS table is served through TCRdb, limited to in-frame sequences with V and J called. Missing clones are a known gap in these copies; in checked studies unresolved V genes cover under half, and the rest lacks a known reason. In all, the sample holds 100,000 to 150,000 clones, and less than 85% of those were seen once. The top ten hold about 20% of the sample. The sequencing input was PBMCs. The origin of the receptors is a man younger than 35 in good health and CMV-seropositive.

The CDR3 spells CASSENLGGETQYF. Written as DNA, the CDR3 is TGTGCCAGCAGTGAAAATTTGGGGGGAGAGACCCAGTACTTC. The V and J genes are TRBV2 and TRBJ2-5; a weak D match, TRBD2 (6 bases). This CDR3 has 14 amino acids. V lost 2 bases, J lost 4 bases, and 11 bases lay in between. Germline V gene lookup returns CDR1 SNHLY and CDR2 FYNNEI. Based on the CDR3 plus reference TRBV2 and TRBJ2-5, the full variable domain is EPEVTQTPSHQVTQMGQEVILRCVPISNHLYFYWYRQILGQKVEFLVSFYNNEISEKSEIFDDQFSVERPDGSNFTLKIRSTKLEDSAMYFCASSENLGGETQYFGPGTRLLVL.

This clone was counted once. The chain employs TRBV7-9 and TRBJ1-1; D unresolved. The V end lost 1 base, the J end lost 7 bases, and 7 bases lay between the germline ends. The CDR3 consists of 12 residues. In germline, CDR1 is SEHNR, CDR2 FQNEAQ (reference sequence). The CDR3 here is CASSLVQNEAFF. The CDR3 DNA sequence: TGTGCCAGCAGCTTAGTACAGAATGAAGCTTTCTTT.

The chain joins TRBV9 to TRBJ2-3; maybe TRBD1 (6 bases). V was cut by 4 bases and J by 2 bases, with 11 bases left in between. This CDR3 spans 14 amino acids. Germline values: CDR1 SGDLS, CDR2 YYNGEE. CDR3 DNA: TGTGCCAGCAGCTCCTGGACAGACACAGATACGCAGTATTTT. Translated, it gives CASSSWTDTDTQYF.

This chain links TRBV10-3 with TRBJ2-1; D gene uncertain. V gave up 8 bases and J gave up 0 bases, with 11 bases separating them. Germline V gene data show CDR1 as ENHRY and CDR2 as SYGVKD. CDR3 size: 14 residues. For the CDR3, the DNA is TGTGCCATCCGCGTGCCTAACTCCTACAATGAGCAGTTCTTC. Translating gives CAIRVPNSYNEQFF.

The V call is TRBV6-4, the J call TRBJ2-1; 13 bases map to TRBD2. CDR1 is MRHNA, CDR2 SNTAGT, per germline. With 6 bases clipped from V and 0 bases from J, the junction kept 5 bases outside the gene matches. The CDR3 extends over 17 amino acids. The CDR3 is CASSPTSGGSSYNEQFF. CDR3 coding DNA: TGTGCCAGCAGCCCGACTAGCGGGGGGTCCTCCTACAATGAGCAGTTCTTC.

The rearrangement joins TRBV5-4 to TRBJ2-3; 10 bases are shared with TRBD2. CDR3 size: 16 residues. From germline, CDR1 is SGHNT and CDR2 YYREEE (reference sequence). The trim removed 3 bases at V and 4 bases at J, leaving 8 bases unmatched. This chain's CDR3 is CASSWGAGGAADTQYF. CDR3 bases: TGTGCCAGCAGCTGGGGAGCGGGGGGGGCAGCAGATACGCAGTATTTT.

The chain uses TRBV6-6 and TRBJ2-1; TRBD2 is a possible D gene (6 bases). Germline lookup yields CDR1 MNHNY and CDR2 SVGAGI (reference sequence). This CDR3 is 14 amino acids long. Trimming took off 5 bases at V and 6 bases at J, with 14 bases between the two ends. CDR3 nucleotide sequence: TGTGCCAGCAGTCGGGACTTCCCCGGCAATGAGCAGTTCTTC. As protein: CASSRDFPGNEQFF.

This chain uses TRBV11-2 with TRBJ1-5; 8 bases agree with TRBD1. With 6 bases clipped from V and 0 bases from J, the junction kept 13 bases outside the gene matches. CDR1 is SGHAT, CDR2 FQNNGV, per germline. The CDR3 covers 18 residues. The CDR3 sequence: CASSQDRVGSHSNQPQHF. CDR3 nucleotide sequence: TGTGCCAGCAGTCAGGACAGGGTAGGAAGTCATAGCAATCAGCCCCAGCATTTT.

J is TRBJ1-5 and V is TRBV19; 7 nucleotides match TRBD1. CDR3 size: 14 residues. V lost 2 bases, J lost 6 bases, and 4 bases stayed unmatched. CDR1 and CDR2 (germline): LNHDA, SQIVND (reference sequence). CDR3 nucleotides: TGTGCCAGTAGTATACCTACAGGGGTTCAGCCCCAGCATTTT. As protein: CASSIPTGVQPQHF.

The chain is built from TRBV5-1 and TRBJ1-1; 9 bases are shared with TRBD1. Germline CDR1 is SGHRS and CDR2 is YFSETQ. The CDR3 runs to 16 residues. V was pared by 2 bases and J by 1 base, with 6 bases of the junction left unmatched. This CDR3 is CASSFATGGANTEAFF. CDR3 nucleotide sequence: TGCGCCAGCAGCTTCGCGACAGGGGGGGCGAACACTGAAGCTTTCTTT.

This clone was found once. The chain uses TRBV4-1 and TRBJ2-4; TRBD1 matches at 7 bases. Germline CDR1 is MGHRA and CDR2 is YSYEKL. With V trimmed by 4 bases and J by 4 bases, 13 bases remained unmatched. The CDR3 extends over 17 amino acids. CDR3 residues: CASSRTTEGARKNIQYF. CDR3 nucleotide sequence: TGCGCCAGCAGCCGAACGACCGAGGGGGCGCGGAAAAACATTCAGTACTTC.

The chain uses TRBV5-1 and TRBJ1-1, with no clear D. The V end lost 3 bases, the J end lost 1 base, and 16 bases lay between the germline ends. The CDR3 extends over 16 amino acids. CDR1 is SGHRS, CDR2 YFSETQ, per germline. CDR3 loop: CASSSDGFLSNTEAFF. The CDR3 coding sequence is TGCGCCAGCAGCTCCGACGGGTTCTTGTCGAACACTGAAGCTTTCTTT.

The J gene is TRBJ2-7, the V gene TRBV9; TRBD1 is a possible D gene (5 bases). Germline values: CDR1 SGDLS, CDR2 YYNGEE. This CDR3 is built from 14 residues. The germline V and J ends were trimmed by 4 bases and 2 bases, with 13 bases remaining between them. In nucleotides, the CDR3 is TGTGCCAGCAGCCTTAGCTGGGGCGCCTACGAGCAGTACTTC. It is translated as CASSLSWGAYEQYF.

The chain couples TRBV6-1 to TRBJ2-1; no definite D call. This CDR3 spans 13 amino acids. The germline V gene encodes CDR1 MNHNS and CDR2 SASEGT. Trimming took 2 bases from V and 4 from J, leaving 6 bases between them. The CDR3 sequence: CASSESVYNEQFF. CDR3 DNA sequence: TGTGCCAGCAGTGAATCGGTGTACAATGAGCAGTTCTTC.

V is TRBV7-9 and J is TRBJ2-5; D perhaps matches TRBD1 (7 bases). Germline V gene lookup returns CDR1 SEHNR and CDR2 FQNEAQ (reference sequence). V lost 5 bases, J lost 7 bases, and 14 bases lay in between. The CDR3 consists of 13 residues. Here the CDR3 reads CASSLGTAGTQYF. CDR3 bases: TGTGCCAGCAGCCTCGGGACAGCGGGGACCCAGTACTTC.

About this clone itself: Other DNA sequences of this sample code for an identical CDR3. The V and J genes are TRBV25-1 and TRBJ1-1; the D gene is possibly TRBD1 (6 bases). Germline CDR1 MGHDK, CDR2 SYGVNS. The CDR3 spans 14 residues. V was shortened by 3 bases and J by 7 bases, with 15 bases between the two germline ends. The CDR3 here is CASSEYVGAGEAFF. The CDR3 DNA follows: TGTGCCAGCAGTGAGTATGTGGGGGCGGGTGAAGCTTTCTTT.

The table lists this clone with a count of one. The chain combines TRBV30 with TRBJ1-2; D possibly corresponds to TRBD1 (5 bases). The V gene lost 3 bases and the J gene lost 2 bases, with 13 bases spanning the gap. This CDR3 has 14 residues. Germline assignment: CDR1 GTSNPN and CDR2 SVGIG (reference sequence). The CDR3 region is CAWSPDRRNYGYTF. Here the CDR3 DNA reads TGTGCCTGGAGCCCTGACAGAAGAAACTATGGCTACACCTTC. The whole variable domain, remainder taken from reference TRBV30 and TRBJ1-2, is SQTIHQWPATLVQPVGSPLSLECTVEGTSNPNLYWYRQAAGRGLQLLFYSVGIGQISSEVPQNLSASRPQDRQFILSSKKLLLSDSGFYLCAWSPDRRNYGYTFGSGTRLTVV.

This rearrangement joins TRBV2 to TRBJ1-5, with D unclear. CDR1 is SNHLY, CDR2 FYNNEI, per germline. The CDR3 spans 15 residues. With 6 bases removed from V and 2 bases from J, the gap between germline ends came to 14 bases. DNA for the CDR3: TGTGCCAGCAGAGTTTTCGGCGGGGGCAATCAGCCCCAGCATTTT. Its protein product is CASRVFGGGNQPQHF.

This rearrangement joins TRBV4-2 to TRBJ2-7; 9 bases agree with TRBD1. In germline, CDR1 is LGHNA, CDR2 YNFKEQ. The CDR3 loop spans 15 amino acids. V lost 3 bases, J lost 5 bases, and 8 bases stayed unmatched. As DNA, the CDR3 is TGTGCCAGCAGCCAGCCGACAGGGGGTCGGGACGAGCAGTACTTC. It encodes CASSQPTGGRDEQYF.

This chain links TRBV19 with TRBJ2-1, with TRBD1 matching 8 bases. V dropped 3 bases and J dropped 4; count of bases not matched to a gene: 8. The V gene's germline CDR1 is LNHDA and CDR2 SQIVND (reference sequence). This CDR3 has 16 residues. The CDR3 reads CASSIEGTGHYNEQFF. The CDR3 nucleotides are TGTGCCAGTAGTATTGAAGGGACAGGCCATTACAATGAGCAGTTCTTC. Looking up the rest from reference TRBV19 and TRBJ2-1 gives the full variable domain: DGGITQSPKYLFRKEGQNVTLSCEQNLNHDAMYWYRQDPGQGLRLIYYSQIVNDFQKGDIAEGYSVSREKKESFPLTVTSAQKNPTAFYLCASSIEGTGHYNEQFFGPGTRLTVL.

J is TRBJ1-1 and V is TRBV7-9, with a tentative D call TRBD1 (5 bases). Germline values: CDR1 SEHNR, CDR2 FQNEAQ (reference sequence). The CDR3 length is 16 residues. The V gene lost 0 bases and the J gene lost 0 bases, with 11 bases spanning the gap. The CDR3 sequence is CASSLAGGAVNTEAFF. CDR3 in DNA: TGTGCCAGCAGCTTAGCTGGAGGGGCAGTGAACACTGAAGCTTTCTTT. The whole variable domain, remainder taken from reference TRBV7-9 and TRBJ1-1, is DTGVSQNPRHKITKRGQNVTFRCDPISEHNRLYWYRQTLGQGPEFLTYFQNEAQLEKSRLLSDRFSAERPKGSFSTLEIQRTEQGDSAMYLCASSLAGGAVNTEAFFGQGTRLTVV.

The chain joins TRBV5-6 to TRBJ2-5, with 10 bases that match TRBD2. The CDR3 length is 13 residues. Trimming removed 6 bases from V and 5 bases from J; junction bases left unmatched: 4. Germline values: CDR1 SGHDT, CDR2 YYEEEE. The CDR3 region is CASIRLAGETQYF. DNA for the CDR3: TGTGCCAGCATCCGACTAGCGGGCGAGACCCAGTACTTC.

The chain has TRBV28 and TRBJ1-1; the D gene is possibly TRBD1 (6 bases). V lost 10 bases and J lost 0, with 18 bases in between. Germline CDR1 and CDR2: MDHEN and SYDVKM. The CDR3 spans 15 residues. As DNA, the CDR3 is TGTGCCATCTCAGGGGCCTGGGGTATGAACACTGAAGCTTTCTTT. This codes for CAISGAWGMNTEAFF. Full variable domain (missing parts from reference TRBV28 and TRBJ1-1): DVKVTQSSRYLVKRTGEKVFLECVQDMDHENMFWYRQDPGLGLRLIYFSYDVKMKEKGDIPEGYSVSREKKERFSLILESASTNQTSMYLCAISGAWGMNTEAFFGQGTRLTVV.

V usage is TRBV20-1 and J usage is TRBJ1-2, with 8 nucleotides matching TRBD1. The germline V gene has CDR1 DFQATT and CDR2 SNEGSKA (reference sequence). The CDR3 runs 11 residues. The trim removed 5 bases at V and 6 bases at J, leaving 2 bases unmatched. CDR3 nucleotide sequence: TGCAGTGCTCTGACAGGGGATGGCTACACCTTC. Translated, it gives CSALTGDGYTF.

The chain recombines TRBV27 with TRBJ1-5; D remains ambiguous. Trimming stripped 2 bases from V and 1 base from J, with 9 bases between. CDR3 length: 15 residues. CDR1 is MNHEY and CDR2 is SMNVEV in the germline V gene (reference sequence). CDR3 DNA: TGTGCCAGCAGTTTAACGGTCGGGAGCAATCAGCCCCAGCATTTT. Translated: CASSLTVGSNQPQHF.

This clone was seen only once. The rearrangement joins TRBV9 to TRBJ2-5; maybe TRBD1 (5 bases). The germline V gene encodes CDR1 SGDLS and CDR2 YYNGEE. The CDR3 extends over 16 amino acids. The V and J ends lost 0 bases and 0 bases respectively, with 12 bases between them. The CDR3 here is CASSVAETEYQETQYF. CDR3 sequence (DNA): TGTGCCAGCAGCGTAGCGGAGACAGAATACCAAGAGACCCAGTACTTC.

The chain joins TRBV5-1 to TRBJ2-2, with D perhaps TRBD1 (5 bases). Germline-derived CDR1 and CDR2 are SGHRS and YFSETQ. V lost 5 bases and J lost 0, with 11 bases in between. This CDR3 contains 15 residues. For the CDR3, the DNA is TGCGCCAGCAGAATGACAGCCGCGAACACCGGGGAGCTGTTTTTT. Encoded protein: CASRMTAANTGELFF.

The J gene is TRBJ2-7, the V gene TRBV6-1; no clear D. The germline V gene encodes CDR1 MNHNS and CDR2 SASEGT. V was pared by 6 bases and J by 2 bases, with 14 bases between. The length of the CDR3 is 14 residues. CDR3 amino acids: CASSLYQAPYEQYF. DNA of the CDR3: TGTGCCAGCAGCCTTTACCAGGCCCCCTACGAGCAGTACTTC.

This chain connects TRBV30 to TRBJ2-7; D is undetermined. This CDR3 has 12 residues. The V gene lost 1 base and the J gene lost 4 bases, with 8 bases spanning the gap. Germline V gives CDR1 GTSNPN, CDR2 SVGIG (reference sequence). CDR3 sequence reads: CAWSAQKYEQYF. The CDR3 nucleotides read TGTGCCTGGAGTGCACAAAAATACGAGCAGTACTTC.

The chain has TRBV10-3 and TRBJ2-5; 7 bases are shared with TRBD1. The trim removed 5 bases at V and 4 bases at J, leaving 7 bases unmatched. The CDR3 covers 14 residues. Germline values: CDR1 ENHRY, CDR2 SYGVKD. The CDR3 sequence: CAISRQGPPETQYF. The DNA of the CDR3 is TGTGCCATCAGTCGACAGGGTCCCCCAGAGACCCAGTACTTC.

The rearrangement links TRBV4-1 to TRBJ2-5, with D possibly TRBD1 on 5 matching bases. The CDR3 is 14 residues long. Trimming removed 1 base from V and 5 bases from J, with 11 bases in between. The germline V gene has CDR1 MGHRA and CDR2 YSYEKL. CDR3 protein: CASSQGQGGETQYF. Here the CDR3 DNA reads TGCGCCAGCAGCCAAGGCCAGGGTGGGGAGACCCAGTACTTC.